The sequence of this TCR beta chain was determined in a study of preoperative IRX-2 immunotherapy in early breast cancer. The table came from immunoSEQ multiplex PCR; TCRdb's copy has only in-frame clones and leaves some out. This table holds roughly 27,000 clones, approximately 81% found once. Treatment indicated: preoperative locoregional IRX-2 cytokine immunotherapy. Samples came from a phase Ib trial of preoperative locoregional IRX-2 cytokine immunotherapy. Looked up from germline, CDR1 is MDHEN and CDR2 is SYDVKM. V shed 9 bases and J shed 2 bases, with 10 bases lying between them. The CDR3 contains 12 residues.

The sample was lymph node tissue, taken after IRX-2 immunotherapy. The chain carries TRBV28 and TRBJ1-2, with no clear D. This clonotype was obtained from a human donor with breast cancer. The CDR3 is CASQTGNYGYTF. CDR3 sequence (DNA): TGTGCCAGTCAAACGGGGAACTATGGCTACACCTTC.